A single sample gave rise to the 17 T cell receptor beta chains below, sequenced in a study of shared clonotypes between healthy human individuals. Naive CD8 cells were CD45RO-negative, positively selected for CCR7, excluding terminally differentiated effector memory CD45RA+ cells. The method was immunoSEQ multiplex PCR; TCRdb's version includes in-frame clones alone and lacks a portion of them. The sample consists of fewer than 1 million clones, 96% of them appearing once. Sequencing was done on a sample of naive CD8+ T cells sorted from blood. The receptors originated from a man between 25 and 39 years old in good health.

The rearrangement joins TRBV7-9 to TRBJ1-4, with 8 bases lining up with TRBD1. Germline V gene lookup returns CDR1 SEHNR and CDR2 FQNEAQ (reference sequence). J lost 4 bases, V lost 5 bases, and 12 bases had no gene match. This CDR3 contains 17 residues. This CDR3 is CASSAGTGRLINEKLFF. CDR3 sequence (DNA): TGTGCCAGCAGCGCGGGGACAGGAAGACTCATTAATGAAAAACTGTTTTTT.

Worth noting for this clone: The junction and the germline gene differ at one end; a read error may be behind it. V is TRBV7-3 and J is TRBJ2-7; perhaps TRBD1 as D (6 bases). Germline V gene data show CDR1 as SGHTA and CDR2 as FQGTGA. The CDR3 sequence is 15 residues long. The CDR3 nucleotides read TGTGCCAGCGGCTTATCAGGGGCCCACTCCTACGAGCAGTACTTC. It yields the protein CASGLSGAHSYEQYF. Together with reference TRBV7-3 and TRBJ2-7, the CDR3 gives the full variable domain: GAGVSQTPSNKVTEKGKYVELRCDPISGHTALYWYRQSLGQGPEFLIYFQGTGAADDSGLPNDRFFAVRPEGSVSTLKIQRTERGDSAVYLCASGLSGAHSYEQYFGPGTRLTVT.

Here the CDR3 DNA reads TGCGCCAGCAGCTTGGCCGAAAGGACGGATAAAGAGACCCAGTACTTC. It yields the protein CASSLAERTDKETQYF. The V gene is TRBV5-1, the J gene TRBJ2-5; no clear D. The CDR3 has 16 residues. V was cut by 0 bases and J by 3 bases, with 15 bases left in between. CDR1 and CDR2 from the germline V gene are SGHRS and YFSETQ. Combining the CDR3 with reference TRBV5-1 and TRBJ2-5 gives the whole variable domain KAGVTQTPRYLIKTRGQQVTLSCSPISGHRSVSWYQQTPGQGLQFLFEYFSETQRNKGNFPGRFSGRQFSNSRSEMNVSTLELGDSALYLCASSLAERTDKETQYFGPGTRLLVL.

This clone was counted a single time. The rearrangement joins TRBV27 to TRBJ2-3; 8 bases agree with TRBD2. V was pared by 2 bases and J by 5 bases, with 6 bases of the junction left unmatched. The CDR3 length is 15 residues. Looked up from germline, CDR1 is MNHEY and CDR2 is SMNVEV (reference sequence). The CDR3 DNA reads TGTGCCAGCAGTTTACTATCCCTAGCGGGAGATACGCAGTATTTT. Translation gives CASSLLSLAGDTQYF.

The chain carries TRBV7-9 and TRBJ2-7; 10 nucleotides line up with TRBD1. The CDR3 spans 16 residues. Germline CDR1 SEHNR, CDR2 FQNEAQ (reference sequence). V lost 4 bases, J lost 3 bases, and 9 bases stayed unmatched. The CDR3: CASSWGGTGDDYEQYF. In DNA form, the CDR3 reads TGTGCCAGCAGCTGGGGCGGGACAGGGGATGACTACGAGCAGTACTTC.

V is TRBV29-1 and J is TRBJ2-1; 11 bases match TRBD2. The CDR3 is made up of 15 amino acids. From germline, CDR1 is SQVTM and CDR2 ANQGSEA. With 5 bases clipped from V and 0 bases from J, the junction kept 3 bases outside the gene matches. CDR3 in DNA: TGCAGCGTTCCTAGCGGGAGGAACTCCTACAATGAGCAGTTCTTC. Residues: CSVPSGRNSYNEQFF.

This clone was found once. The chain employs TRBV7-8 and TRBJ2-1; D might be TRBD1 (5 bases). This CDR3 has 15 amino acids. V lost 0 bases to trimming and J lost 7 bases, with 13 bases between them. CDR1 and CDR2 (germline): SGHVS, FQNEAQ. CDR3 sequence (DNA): TGTGCCAGCAGCTTAGCGCGGTTCAGGGCAAATGAGCAGTTCTTC. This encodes CASSLARFRANEQFF.

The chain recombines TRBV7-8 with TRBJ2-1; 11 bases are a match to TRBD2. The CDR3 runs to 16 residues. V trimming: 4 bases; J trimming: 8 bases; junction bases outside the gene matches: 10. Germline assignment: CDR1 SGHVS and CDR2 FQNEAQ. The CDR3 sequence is CASSSTSGMARDEQFF. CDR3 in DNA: TGTGCCAGCAGCTCGACTAGCGGGATGGCACGGGATGAGCAGTTCTTC.

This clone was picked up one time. The CDR3 reads CASSYSSGVPEKLFF. CDR3 DNA sequence: TGTGCCAGCAGTTACTCGAGTGGAGTACCTGAAAAACTGTTTTTT. This sequence joins TRBV6-6 and TRBJ1-4, with D hard to call. Germline V gene lookup returns CDR1 MNHNY and CDR2 SVGAGI (reference sequence). This CDR3 has 15 residues. With 0 bases removed from V and 7 bases from J, the gap between germline ends came to 12 bases.

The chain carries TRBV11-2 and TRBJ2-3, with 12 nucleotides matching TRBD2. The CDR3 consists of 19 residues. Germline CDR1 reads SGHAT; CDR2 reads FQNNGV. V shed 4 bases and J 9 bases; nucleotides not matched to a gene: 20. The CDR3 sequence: CASSSLRPGLAGRQGTQYF. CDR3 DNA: TGTGCCAGCAGCTCACTGCGGCCGGGACTAGCGGGTCGACAAGGCACGCAGTATTTT.

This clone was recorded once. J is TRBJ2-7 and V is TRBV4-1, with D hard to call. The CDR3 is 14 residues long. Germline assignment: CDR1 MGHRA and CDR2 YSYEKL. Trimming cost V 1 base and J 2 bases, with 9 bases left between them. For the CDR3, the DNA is TGCGCCAGCAGCCAAGTATCGGCTACCTACGAGCAGTACTTC. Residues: CASSQVSATYEQYF.

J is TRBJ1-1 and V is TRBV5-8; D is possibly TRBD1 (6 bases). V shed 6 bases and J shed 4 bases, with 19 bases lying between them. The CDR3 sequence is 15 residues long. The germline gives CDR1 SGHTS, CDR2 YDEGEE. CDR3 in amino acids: CASTKGDPWGTEAFF. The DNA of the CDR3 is TGTGCCAGCACGAAGGGGGACCCGTGGGGCACTGAAGCTTTCTTT.

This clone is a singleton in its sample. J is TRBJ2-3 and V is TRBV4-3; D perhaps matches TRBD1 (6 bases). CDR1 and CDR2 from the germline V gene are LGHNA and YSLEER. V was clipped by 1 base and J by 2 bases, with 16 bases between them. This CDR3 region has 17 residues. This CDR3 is CASSQGWRTDYTDTQYF. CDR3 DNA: TGCGCCAGCAGCCAAGGGTGGAGGACAGATTACACAGATACGCAGTATTTT.

The CDR3 nucleotides are TGTGCCAGCAGCTTGGGGCCATTGATGAACGAGCAGTACTTC. As protein: CASSLGPLMNEQYF. The chain has TRBV5-6 and TRBJ2-7; D is undetermined. V lost 0 bases and J 5 bases, leaving 12 bases between the germline ends. The CDR3 has 14 amino acids. Germline lookup yields CDR1 SGHDT and CDR2 YYEEEE.

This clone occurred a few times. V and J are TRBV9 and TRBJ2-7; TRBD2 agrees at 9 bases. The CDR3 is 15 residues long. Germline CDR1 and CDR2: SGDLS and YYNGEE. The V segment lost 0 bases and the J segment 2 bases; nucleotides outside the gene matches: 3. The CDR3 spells CASSVGTSATYEQYF. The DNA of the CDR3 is TGTGCCAGCAGCGTAGGGACTAGCGCTACCTACGAGCAGTACTTC.

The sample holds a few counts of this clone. This CDR3 reads CASSPPGQGAVDTQYF. DNA of the CDR3: TGTGCCAGCAGTCCCCCGGGACAGGGGGCGGTGGATACGCAGTATTTT. This chain uses TRBV28 with TRBJ2-3; TRBD1 agrees at 12 bases. After removal of 5 bases from V and 6 bases from J, the junction contained 9 bases not matched to a gene. This CDR3 comprises 16 residues. Germline lookup yields CDR1 MDHEN and CDR2 SYDVKM.

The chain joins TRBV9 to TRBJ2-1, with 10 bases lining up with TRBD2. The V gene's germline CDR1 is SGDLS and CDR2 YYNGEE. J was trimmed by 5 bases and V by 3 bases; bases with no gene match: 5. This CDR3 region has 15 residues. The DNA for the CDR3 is TGTGCCAGCAGCGCTAGCGGGAGCACCAACAATGAGCAGTTCTTC. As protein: CASSASGSTNNEQFF. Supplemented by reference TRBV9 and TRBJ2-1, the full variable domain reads DSGVTQTPKHLITATGQRVTLRCSPRSGDLSVYWYQQSLDQGLQFLIQYYNGEERAKGNILERFSAQQFPDLHSELNLSSLELGDSALYFCASSASGSTNNEQFFGPGTRLTVL.